The rows below give T cell receptor beta chains drawn from one sample of a study of blood T cell repertoires in COVID-19. TCRdb keeps only in-frame clones here, not all; method: immunoSEQ multiplex PCR. The data contain more than 70,000 clones, roughly 77% of them seen just once; the ten biggest clones take up approximately 25%. Sequencing was done on a sample of peripheral blood. The receptor set was obtained from a human donor in a cohort sampled during active COVID-19. The CDR3 runs from the conserved cysteine through the conserved F or W. D genes are given only for firm matches. Size is omitted from some rows. Given values are once, few, many or a class for expanded clones.

>TRBV4-1|.|TRBD1|TRBJ1-5
CASSQQGRGQEPQHF
TGCGCCAGCAGCCAACAGGGAAGGGGGCAGGAGCCCCAGCATTTT
>TRBV5-1|.|TRBD2|TRBJ2-1
CASSPSASGRGSEQFF
TGCGCCAGCAGCCCCTCGGCTAGCGGGAGAGGTAGTGAGCAGTTCTTC
>TRBV19|.|TRBD1|TRBJ2-7
CASTHRDRVPSYEQYF
TGTGCCAGTACCCACCGGGACAGGGTGCCCTCCTACGAGCAGTACTTC
>TRBV11-3|.|.|TRBJ2-1
CASSYSSGALADNEQFF
TGTGCCAGCAGCTACTCGTCAGGGGCTCTAGCGGACAATGAGCAGTTCTTC
>TRBV6-5|once|.|TRBJ2-1
CASSNTGSNEQFF
TGTGCCAGCAGCAATACAGGGTCCAATGAGCAGTTCTTC
>TRBV18|.|TRBD1|TRBJ2-3
CASSPPGQGSDTQYF
TGTGCCAGCTCACCACCGGGACAGGGTTCAGATACGCAGTATTTT
>TRBV6-2/TRBV6-3|.|TRBD1|TRBJ2-5
CASSYPPGGTETQYF
TGTGCCAGCAGTTACCCCCCAGGGGGAACGGAGACCCAGTACTTC
>TRBV9|few|.|TRBJ2-2
CASSANTGELFF
TGTGCCAGCAGCGCTAACACCGGGGAGCTGTTTTTT
>TRBV21-1|.|.|TRBJ2-1
CASSYTSGRCQSSYNEQFF
TGTGCCAGCAGCTATACCAGCGGGCGATGCCAGAGCTCCTACAATGAGCAGTTCTTC
>TRBV6-1|few|.|TRBJ1-4
CASSEANQWGRPNEKLFF
TGTGCCAGCAGTGAAGCGAATCAGTGGGGCAGGCCTAATGAAAAACTGTTTTTT
>TRBV29-1|.|TRBD1|TRBJ1-2
CSVERGQPYGYTF
TGCAGCGTTGAAAGGGGACAGCCCTATGGCTACACCTTC
>TRBV7-8|.|.|TRBJ1-3
CASSLQPGVLAGNTIYF
TGTGCCAGCAGCTTACAACCGGGGGTCCTAGCTGGAAACACCATATATTTT
>TRBV5-1|.|TRBD1|TRBJ2-7
CASSTGGTGGSKAIF
TGCGCCAGCAGCACTGGGGGGACAGGGGGCTCAAAAGCAATCTTC
>TRBV28|.|TRBD1|TRBJ1-1
CASSRTGSDTEAFF
TGTGCCAGCAGTCGGACAGGGTCGGACACTGAAGCTTTCTTT
>TRBV7-9|few|.|TRBJ1-2
CASSPPAGVDYTF
TGTGCCAGCAGCCCCCCTGCCGGAGTGGACTACACCTTC
>TRBV18|.|TRBD2|TRBJ2-5
CASSQTSGGQETQYF
TGTGCCAGCTCACAGACTAGCGGGGGCCAAGAGACCCAGTACTTC
>TRBV11-2|.|.|TRBJ1-6
CASSLRAGDNSPLHF
TGTGCCAGCAGCTTACGTGCAGGGGATAATTCACCCCTCCACTTT
>TRBV7-9|.|TRBD1|TRBJ2-7
CASSPGGQVVYEQYF
TGTGCCAGCAGCCCTGGGGGACAGGTTGTCTACGAGCAGTACTTC
>TRBV29-1|few|TRBD2|TRBJ2-5
CSVGTSGRWETQYF
TGCAGCGTCGGGACTAGCGGGAGGTGGGAGACCCAGTACTTC
>TRBV27|.|TRBD2|TRBJ2-5
CASSSGLAGVGETQYF
TGTGCCAGCAGTAGCGGACTAGCGGGAGTGGGAGAGACCCAGTACTTC
>TRBV5-4|.|.|TRBJ2-6
CASNFFRGGGGANVLTF
TGTGCCAGCAACTTCTTTCGGGGTGGCGGTGGGGCCAACGTCCTGACTTTC
>TRBV28|few|TRBD2|TRBJ2-1
CASNPGGGRAGIEQFF
TGTGCCAGCAATCCGGGTGGCGGGAGGGCCGGGATTGAGCAGTTCTTC
>TRBV21-1|.|.|TRBJ2-2
CASSKGEGSTNTGELFF
TGTGCCAGCAGCAAGGGGGAGGGGTCAACGAACACCGGGGAGCTGTTTTTT
>TRBV7-9|.|.|TRBJ1-2
CASSPRGGDYGYTF
TGTGCCAGCAGCCCCCGCGGGGGGGACTATGGCTACACCTTC
>TRBV5-1|.|TRBD1|TRBJ1-1
CASSLAQGAGAEAFF
TGCGCCAGCAGCTTGGCTCAGGGGGCGGGGGCTGAAGCTTTCTTT
>TRBV6-1|.|.|TRBJ1-2
CANSEGGAGLYGYTF
TGTGCCAACAGTGAGGGGGGGGCTGGGTTATATGGCTACACCTTC